The TCR beta chain described here comes from a study of T-cell memory formation after mild COVID-19. Findings and caveats of the study: Clones contracting day 15 to 85 were balanced CD4/CD8; later expanders leaned CD4+. Memory from before infection featured some responding clones, which suggests cross-reactive memory joined.

This clonotype occurred many times. As yet, its antigen is unknown. V shed 5 bases, J shed 16 bases, and the junction held 11 bases outside the gene matches. Germline CDR1 and CDR2: LNHDA and SQIVND (reference sequence). The CDR3 contains 12 residues. Sample barcodes and UMIs were carried by the TCR alpha and TCR beta cDNA libraries that 5'RACE generated with constant-segment primers. Using its own MiXCR run on the 5' RACE reads, TCRdb lists one record per CDR3 protein. The table has 390,000 or so distinct CDR3 sequences, approximately 16% seen once. The rearrangement uses TRBV19 and TRBJ2-1, with TRBD1 identical over 7 bases. The receptor comes from a man younger than 35 who had mild COVID-19 (a few samples of this study predate the infection). Cell type and time point are not known. Sequenced: PBMCs or a T cell subset sorted from them (not recorded which). CDR3: CASSLNRGAVFF. The CDR3 DNA reads as TGTGCCAGTAGTCTAAACAGGGGCGCCGTCTTCTTC.